The 8 T cell receptor beta chains in this list originate from one sample, sequenced in a study of shared clonotypes between healthy human individuals. Using immunoSEQ multiplex PCR, the repertoire was profiled, and TCRdb retains in-frame clones only, with some absent. Of some 2,000,000 clones listed, approximately 96% are singletons. Sequenced: naive CD4+ T cells sorted from blood. The subset is: CD45RA+ positively selected. These receptor sequences come from a man between 18 and 29 years old in good health.

This chain joins TRBV7-9 and TRBJ1-1, with D uncertain. CDR3 length: 14 amino acids. Germline CDR1 reads SEHNR; CDR2 reads FQNEAQ (reference sequence). The V end lost 1 base, the J end lost 7 bases, and 13 bases lay between the germline ends. CDR3 protein: CASSLELAVFEAFF. CDR3 in DNA: TGTGCCAGCAGCTTAGAATTGGCGGTTTTTGAAGCTTTCTTT.

In its sample, this clone was seen a few times. The chain has TRBV5-1 and TRBJ1-6; 8 bases are a match to TRBD1. This CDR3 contains 16 residues. Germline CDR1 is SGHRS and CDR2 is YFSETQ. With 4 bases clipped from V and 6 bases from J, the junction kept 9 bases outside the gene matches. CDR3 region: CASSLGQGVANSPLHF. CDR3 in DNA: TGCGCCAGCAGCCTCGGACAGGGAGTTGCTAATTCACCCCTCCACTTT.

The V call is TRBV6-1, the J call TRBJ2-7, with 12 bases identical to TRBD2. Germline lookup yields CDR1 MNHNS and CDR2 SASEGT. V gave up 2 bases and J gave up 3 bases; unmatched junction bases: 2. The CDR3 runs to 15 residues. The DNA of the CDR3 is TGTGCCAGCAGTGAAAAGACTAGCGGGGGCTACGAGCAGTACTTC. Translation: CASSEKTSGGYEQYF.

The chain uses TRBV6-5 and TRBJ1-5; 9 nucleotides line up with TRBD1. Germline V lookup: CDR1 MNHEY, CDR2 SVGAGI. The CDR3 has 14 residues. The V segment lost 5 bases and the J segment 6 bases; nucleotides outside the gene matches: 5. The CDR3 region is CASSRGTGSQPQHF. CDR3 DNA sequence: TGTGCCAGCAGTCGTGGGACAGGGAGTCAGCCCCAGCATTTT.

The chain joins TRBV6-6 to TRBJ2-3; 8 nucleotides match TRBD2. J lost 6 bases, V lost 2 bases, and 4 bases had no gene match. This CDR3 has 14 residues. Germline CDR1 reads MNHNY; CDR2 reads SVGAGI (reference sequence). The CDR3 here is CASSYRAGGDTQYF. CDR3 nucleotide sequence: TGTGCCAGCAGTTACCGCGCGGGGGGTGATACGCAGTATTTT.

The CDR3 region is CASSLQGPGSNQPQHF. CDR3 bases: TGTGCCAGCAGCTTACAGGGTCCAGGGTCGAATCAGCCCCAGCATTTT. The J gene is TRBJ1-5, the V gene TRBV7-2, with D possibly TRBD1 on 5 matching bases. V shed 2 bases and J shed 4 bases, with 15 bases lying between them. Germline V gene data show CDR1 as SGHTA and CDR2 as FQGNSA. The length of the CDR3 is 16 residues.

The V and J genes are TRBV30 and TRBJ2-1, with D unclear. V was clipped by 3 bases and J by 7 bases, with 10 bases between them. Germline V gene sequence: CDR1 GTSNPN, CDR2 SVGIG (reference sequence). This CDR3 spans 12 amino acids. The CDR3 nucleotides read TGTGCCTGGAGAGCTCTGGGTAATGAGCAGTTCTTC. Encoded protein: CAWRALGNEQFF.

Note on this clone: This specimen includes other DNA sequences encoding the same CDR3. The chain uses TRBV30 and TRBJ1-1, with D hard to call. This CDR3 spans 12 amino acids. V lost 1 base and J 5 bases, leaving 8 bases between the germline ends. Per germline, CDR1 GTSNPN and CDR2 SVGIG (reference sequence). CDR3 amino acids: CAWSGVGTEAFF. In DNA form, the CDR3 reads TGTGCCTGGAGTGGGGTCGGGACTGAAGCTTTCTTT.